Below, 22 T cell receptor beta chains from the same sample are listed, as sequenced in a study of persistence of HIV-infected CD4 T cells. Anti-CD3/anti-CD28 beads served as a nonspecific positive control stimulus. Sorting of responding CD4+ T cells relied on upregulated CD40 ligand together with CD69. The immunoSEQ assay was version 4, run in survey mode. The assay was immunoSEQ multiplex PCR, and TCRdb's table has in-frame clones only and misses some. The sample has some 49,000 clones, 85% to 90% seen once. Their antigen targets remain unknown. The source material was CD4+ T cells sorted from PBMCs after approximately 19-hour stimulation, sampled from a patient who received antiretroviral therapy. The receptor source for this set is an adult woman with HIV who was CMV-seropositive.

The chain has TRBV5-1 and TRBJ2-5; 11 bases map to TRBD2. The CDR3 has 14 residues. J lost 5 bases, V lost 4 bases, and 4 bases had no gene match. CDR1 is SGHRS, CDR2 YFSETQ, per germline. In DNA form, the CDR3 reads TGCGCCAGCAGCGATTTAGCGGGAGGGGAGACCCAGTACTTC. Protein sequence: CASSDLAGGETQYF.

The chain is built from TRBV3-1 (or the pseudogene TRBV3-2) and TRBJ2-7; the D is unclear. The CDR3 has 14 amino acids. V lost 0 bases, J lost 5 bases, and 11 bases lay in between. Germline V gene lookup returns CDR1 LGHDT and CDR2 YNNKEL (reference sequence). CDR3 DNA: TGTGCCAGCAGCCAAGAAAAAGGGTTCCACGAGCAGTACTTC. Translation: CASSQEKGFHEQYF.

V is TRBV12-5 and J is TRBJ2-1, with D possibly TRBD2 on 6 matching bases. The CDR3 has 17 residues. Trimming pared 0 bases from V and 0 bases from J, leaving 12 bases between. CDR1 is LGHNT, CDR2 FRNRAP, per germline. Here the CDR3 DNA reads TGTGCTAGTGGTTTGGTAGGAGGGGTCAGCTCCTACAATGAGCAGTTCTTC. Translated: CASGLVGGVSSYNEQFF.

This chain uses TRBV10-1 with TRBJ1-1; TRBD1 matches 9 bases. The V segment lost 8 bases and the J segment 1 base; nucleotides outside the gene matches: 2. This CDR3 is 13 amino acids long. Per the germline V gene, CDR1 is WNHNN and CDR2 is SYGVQD (reference sequence). CDR3 region: CASGQGRNTEAFF. The CDR3 DNA reads TGCGCCAGCGGACAGGGGAGGAACACTGAAGCTTTCTTT.

The chain joins TRBV6-6 to TRBJ2-1, with a possible D match to TRBD2 (5 bases). Trimming took 2 bases from V and 1 from J, leaving 9 bases between them. The germline gives CDR1 MNHNY, CDR2 SVGAGI (reference sequence). The CDR3 totals 15 residues. Here the CDR3 reads CASSYGGQSYNEQFF. The CDR3 DNA is TGTGCCAGCAGTTACGGCGGGCAATCCTACAATGAGCAGTTCTTC.

The CDR3 loop reads CATSRDDRGPGNTIYF. The CDR3 DNA reads TGTGCCACCAGCAGAGATGATAGGGGCCCTGGAAACACCATATATTTT. The chain is built from TRBV15 and TRBJ1-3; D is perhaps TRBD1 (5 bases). V was clipped by 0 bases and J by 2 bases, with 11 bases between them. CDR3 length equals 16 residues. From germline, CDR1 is LNHNV and CDR2 YYDKDF (reference sequence).

The V call is TRBV18, the J call TRBJ2-6, with TRBD2 as a possible D gene (6 bases). This CDR3 has 18 residues. V was shortened by 4 bases and J by 1 base, with 17 bases between the two germline ends. The germline CDR1 and CDR2 sequences are KGHSH and LQKENI. This chain's CDR3 is CASSLSPGLASGANVLTF. The CDR3 nucleotides are TGTGCCAGCTCACTTTCACCGGGACTCGCATCTGGGGCCAACGTCCTGACTTTC.

The V call is TRBV30, the J call TRBJ1-1; possible D gene TRBD1, 5 bases. The CDR3 runs to 14 residues. V lost 5 bases, J lost 0 bases, and 13 bases lay in between. From germline, CDR1 is GTSNPN and CDR2 SVGIG (reference sequence). The CDR3 is CAWPGGVMNTEAFF. The CDR3 nucleotides are TGTGCCTGGCCGGGGGGGGTAATGAACACTGAAGCTTTCTTT.

The chain couples TRBV29-1 to TRBJ1-1; the match to TRBD1 covers 7 bases. Germline CDR1 reads SQVTM; CDR2 reads ANQGSEA. The CDR3 contains 14 residues. Losses at the gene ends were 5 bases for V and 2 bases for J; bases not matched to a gene: 8. The CDR3 region is CSVSWTGGNTEAFF. Written as DNA, the CDR3 is TGCAGCGTTTCGTGGACAGGAGGAAACACTGAAGCTTTCTTT.

The chain uses TRBV18 and TRBJ2-3, with D maybe TRBD2 (6 bases). V was pared by 6 bases and J by 6 bases, with 19 bases between. There are 15 residues in the CDR3. Germline CDR1 reads KGHSH; CDR2 reads LQKENI. As DNA, the CDR3 is TGTGCCAGCTCCCCCGGCCCGCCGGGGGAGGATACGCAGTATTTT. It translates to CASSPGPPGEDTQYF.

J is TRBJ2-2 and V is TRBV2; 9 bases are shared with TRBD2. The CDR3 length is 15 residues. Trimming cost V 3 bases and J 9 bases; bases outside gene matches: 8. CDR1 is SNHLY, CDR2 FYNNEI, per germline. The DNA of the CDR3 is TGTGCCAGCAGTGAGGGCGGGAGGGGGGGCCGGGAGCTGTTTTTT. It codes for CASSEGGRGGRELFF.

This chain joins TRBV7-2 and TRBJ2-3; the D gene is possibly TRBD2 (5 bases). V lost 5 bases and J 2 bases, leaving 11 bases between the germline ends. The CDR3 contains 14 residues. Per the germline V gene, CDR1 is SGHTA and CDR2 is FQGNSA. The CDR3 coding sequence is TGTGCCAGCAGCCCCGGACTGAACACAGATACGCAGTATTTT. This translates into CASSPGLNTDTQYF. The variable domain in full, completed from reference TRBV7-2 and TRBJ2-3, reads GAGVSQSPSNKVTEKGKDVELRCDPISGHTALYWYRQSLGQGLEFLIYFQGNSAPDKSGLPSDRFSAERTGGSVSTLTIQRTQQEDSAVYLCASSPGLNTDTQYFGPGTRLTVL.

This clone has more than one count but fewer than ten. CDR3 nucleotides: TGTGCCAGCAGCTGGAACCGCGGCGCTGAAGCTTTCTTT. It is translated as CASSWNRGAEAFF. The rearrangement joins TRBV7-2 to TRBJ1-1; D not resolved. Germline V CDR1 and CDR2: SGHTA, FQGNSA. The length of the CDR3 is 13 residues. V gave up 4 bases and J gave up 6 bases, with 12 bases separating them.

The chain carries TRBV29-1 and TRBJ2-3; D not resolved. V lost 6 bases and J 2 bases, leaving 9 bases between the germline ends. Germline V CDR1 and CDR2: SQVTM, ANQGSEA. The CDR3 loop spans 12 amino acids. The CDR3 region has the DNA TGCAGCGTGGAGCCTTCCACAGATACGCAGTATTTT. It yields the protein CSVEPSTDTQYF.

The J gene is TRBJ2-5, the V gene TRBV25-1; a possible D gene is TRBD2 (5 bases). Germline loops: CDR1 MGHDK, CDR2 SYGVNS. V was cut by 1 base and J by 5 bases, with 17 bases left in between. CDR3 length equals 16 residues. Here the CDR3 reads CASSEWFTQDFETQYF. In nucleotides, the CDR3 is TGTGCCAGCAGTGAATGGTTCACCCAGGACTTTGAGACCCAGTACTTC.

The chain uses TRBV15 and TRBJ1-2; TRBD1 might be the D (6 bases). Trimming left V 1 base short and J 4 bases short, with 16 bases between. The CDR3 consists of 16 residues. Germline assignment: CDR1 LNHNV and CDR2 YYDKDF (reference sequence). The CDR3 DNA reads TGTGCCACCAGCAGAGCAGGGACACCCAAGTCCTATGGCTACACCTTC. This translates into CATSRAGTPKSYGYTF.

The chain combines TRBV4-3 with TRBJ1-4; D may be TRBD1 (5 bases). The germline gives CDR1 LGHNA, CDR2 YSLEER. The CDR3 runs 15 residues. V shed 0 bases and J shed 1 base, with 6 bases lying between them. Here the CDR3 reads CASSQEGVTNEKLFF. The CDR3 region has the DNA TGCGCCAGCAGCCAAGAGGGGGTAACTAATGAAAAACTGTTTTTT.

The V call is TRBV19, the J call TRBJ2-1, with D possibly matching TRBD1 (6 bases). The germline V gene has CDR1 LNHDA and CDR2 SQIVND (reference sequence). This CDR3 is 14 amino acids long. V was pared by 9 bases and J by 3 bases, with 15 bases between. The CDR3 nucleotides read TGTGCCAGCCAGGGGCGAAGCCTCTACAATGAGCAGTTCTTC. This translates into CASQGRSLYNEQFF.

This chain joins TRBV5-4 and TRBJ2-5, with a possible D match to TRBD2 (5 bases). The CDR3 covers 13 residues. Germline CDR1 SGHNT, CDR2 YYREEE (reference sequence). Deletions cut 4 bases from V and 2 bases from J, with 9 bases between. The CDR3 DNA reads as TGTGCCAGCAGCCGCACGGGGCAAGAGACCCAGTACTTC. Its translation: CASSRTGQETQYF. The full variable domain, with the rest looked up from reference TRBV5-4 and TRBJ2-5, is ETGVTQSPTHLIKTRGQQVTLRCSSQSGHNTVSWYQQALGQGPQFIFQYYREEENGRGNFPPRFSGLQFPNYSSELNVNALELDDSALYLCASSRTGQETQYFGPGTRLLVL.

The chain is built from TRBV6-6 and TRBJ2-2; D is perhaps TRBD2 (5 bases). The V end was cut by 0 bases, the J end by 4 bases, with 6 bases between. CDR1 is MNHNY, CDR2 SVGAGI, per germline (reference sequence). The CDR3 has 14 amino acids. CDR3: CASSYSRVTGELFF. DNA of the CDR3: TGTGCCAGCAGTTACTCGAGGGTCACCGGGGAGCTGTTTTTT.

The sample holds a few counts of this clone. The rearrangement links TRBV6-2 or TRBV6-3 to TRBJ1-1, with D possibly being TRBD1 (5 bases). The CDR3 has 16 amino acids. Per the germline V gene, CDR1 is MNHEY and CDR2 is SVGEGT. The ends were cut back, 0 bases at V and 0 bases at J, with 11 bases in the middle. CDR3 sequence (DNA): TGTGCCAGCAGTTACTCGTCCGGACACTTGAACACTGAAGCTTTCTTT. Its protein is CASSYSSGHLNTEAFF.

J is TRBJ1-2 and V is TRBV5-1; D perhaps matches TRBD1 (5 bases). Trimming cost V 9 bases and J 6 bases, with 21 bases left between them. Germline V lookup: CDR1 SGHRS, CDR2 YFSETQ. The CDR3 runs 14 residues. The CDR3, as DNA: TGCGCCACCAAGGAGGGGACGAGCCCCGATGGCTACACCTTC. Its protein is CATKEGTSPDGYTF.